What follows are 10 T cell receptor beta chains derived from one specimen sequenced in a study of cytomegalovirus exposure and HLA in healthy donors. The primer mix had 60 Vbeta and 13 Jbeta primers. Profiled with immunoSEQ multiplex PCR; TCRdb holds only in-frame clones, not every one. The sample records around 91,000 clones, roughly 83% being singletons. The sample consisted of PBMCs. Receptors were obtained from a man in his late teens or twenties in good health and CMV-seronegative.

The chain recombines TRBV6-6 with TRBJ2-1, with TRBD2 identical over 8 bases. Germline V lookup: CDR1 MNHNY, CDR2 SVGAGI (reference sequence). V was pared by 2 bases and J by 5 bases, with 8 bases of the junction left unmatched. The CDR3 loop spans 16 amino acids. This CDR3 reads CASSYRPSGYHNEQFF. The CDR3 region has the DNA TGTGCCAGCAGTTACAGGCCTAGCGGGTATCACAATGAGCAGTTCTTC.

The chain employs TRBV7-9 and TRBJ2-5; 8 bases line up with TRBD2. There are 14 residues in the CDR3. Germline CDR1 and CDR2: SEHNR and FQNEAQ (reference sequence). J lost 9 bases, V lost 6 bases, and 12 bases had no gene match. CDR3 nucleotide sequence: TGTGCCAGCAGTTCTAGGGCGGGGGGCTCGGCCCAGTACTTC. This gives the protein CASSSRAGGSAQYF. Full variable domain (outside the CDR3, taken from reference TRBV7-9 and TRBJ2-5): DTGVSQNPRHKITKRGQNVTFRCDPISEHNRLYWYRQTLGQGPEFLTYFQNEAQLEKSRLLSDRFSAERPKGSFSTLEIQRTEQGDSAMYLCASSSRAGGSAQYFGPGTRLLVL.

The rearrangement links TRBV5-1 to TRBJ2-7; the match to TRBD2 covers 9 bases. The V gene end was trimmed by 4 bases and the J gene end by 3 bases; junction bases not matched to a gene: 8. The CDR3 length is 15 residues. CDR1 is SGHRS and CDR2 is YFSETQ in the germline V gene. The CDR3 bases are TGCGCCAGCAGCGTGGGACTAGCTTATCGCTACGAGCAGTACTTC. Translated, it gives CASSVGLAYRYEQYF.

The chain is built from TRBV5-1 and TRBJ2-4; 10 bases line up with TRBD2. CDR3 length equals 15 residues. CDR1 and CDR2 (germline): SGHRS, YFSETQ. J lost 2 bases, V lost 2 bases, and 1 base had no gene match. Here the CDR3 reads CASSLAGGTKNIQYF. The CDR3 DNA reads TGCGCCAGCAGCTTAGCGGGAGGGACCAAAAACATTCAGTACTTC.

The rearrangement uses TRBV9 and TRBJ2-7, with 9 bases lining up with TRBD1. Losses at the gene ends were 4 bases for V and 2 bases for J; bases not matched to a gene: 4. This CDR3 has 14 amino acids. Germline lookup yields CDR1 SGDLS and CDR2 YYNGEE. The CDR3 sequence is CASSPRDRAYEQYF. In nucleotides, the CDR3 is TGTGCCAGCAGCCCCCGGGACAGGGCCTACGAGCAGTACTTC.

V usage is TRBV5-6 and J usage is TRBJ2-3; 7 positions match TRBD2. V gave up 6 bases and J gave up 0 bases; unmatched junction bases: 13. Germline V gene data show CDR1 as SGHDT and CDR2 as YYEEEE. CDR3 length equals 17 residues. The CDR3 loop is CASTPPGGRASTDTQYF. The CDR3 DNA reads as TGTGCCAGCACCCCGCCCGGGGGGAGGGCTAGCACAGATACGCAGTATTTT.

The chain joins TRBV7-2 to TRBJ2-7; D gene uncertain. V lost 0 bases and J lost 0, with 6 bases in between. This CDR3 comprises 14 residues. The V gene's germline CDR1 is SGHTA and CDR2 FQGNSA. The CDR3 DNA reads as TGTGCCAGCAGCTTAGCTGGCACCTCCTACGAGCAGTACTTC. This sequence encodes CASSLAGTSYEQYF.

The rearrangement joins TRBV6-6 to TRBJ2-7; the match to TRBD1 covers 9 bases. After removal of 2 bases from V and 5 bases from J, the junction contained 7 bases not matched to a gene. Germline CDR1 reads MNHNY; CDR2 reads SVGAGI (reference sequence). This CDR3 is built from 15 residues. The CDR3 loop is CASSYHTGGEDEQYF. The CDR3 coding sequence is TGTGCCAGCAGTTACCATACAGGGGGCGAGGACGAGCAGTACTTC.

The chain joins TRBV28 to TRBJ1-5; D remains ambiguous. The CDR3 is 15 amino acids. The V end lost 2 bases, the J end lost 7 bases, and 15 bases lay between the germline ends. In germline, CDR1 is MDHEN, CDR2 SYDVKM. CDR3 amino acids: CASSLTPRLRQPQHF. CDR3 nucleotides: TGTGCCAGCAGTTTAACACCTCGCCTCAGGCAGCCCCAGCATTTT.

J is TRBJ1-5 and V is TRBV19; D is ambiguous. V lost 5 bases, J lost 4 bases, and 18 bases lay in between. The germline V gene encodes CDR1 LNHDA and CDR2 SQIVND (reference sequence). CDR3 length: 16 residues. The CDR3 DNA reads TGTGCCAGTAGTTCCGACCCGAAAAAGCGGAATCAGCCCCAGCATTTT. This codes for CASSSDPKKRNQPQHF.